This TCR beta chain was recovered during a study of T cell changes during pregnancy in multiple sclerosis. Germline V lookup: CDR1 SGHNT, CDR2 YYREEE (reference sequence). With 5 bases clipped from V and 5 bases from J, the junction kept 6 bases outside the gene matches. The CDR3 totals 14 residues. The table came from immunoSEQ multiplex PCR; TCRdb's copy has only in-frame clones and leaves some out. The sample comprises 70,000 to 95,000 clones, roughly 90% of which are singletons, and around 2% rests with the top ten. The rearrangement uses TRBV5-4 and TRBJ2-2; 7 nucleotides line up with TRBD2. This specimen was peripheral blood, taken before pregnancy. The receptor was derived from a female donor with multiple sclerosis, enrolled in a pregnancy study. This chain's CDR3 is CASSSGLLTGELFF. The DNA for the CDR3 is TGTGCCAGCAGTAGCGGGTTACTAACCGGGGAGCTGTTTTTT.